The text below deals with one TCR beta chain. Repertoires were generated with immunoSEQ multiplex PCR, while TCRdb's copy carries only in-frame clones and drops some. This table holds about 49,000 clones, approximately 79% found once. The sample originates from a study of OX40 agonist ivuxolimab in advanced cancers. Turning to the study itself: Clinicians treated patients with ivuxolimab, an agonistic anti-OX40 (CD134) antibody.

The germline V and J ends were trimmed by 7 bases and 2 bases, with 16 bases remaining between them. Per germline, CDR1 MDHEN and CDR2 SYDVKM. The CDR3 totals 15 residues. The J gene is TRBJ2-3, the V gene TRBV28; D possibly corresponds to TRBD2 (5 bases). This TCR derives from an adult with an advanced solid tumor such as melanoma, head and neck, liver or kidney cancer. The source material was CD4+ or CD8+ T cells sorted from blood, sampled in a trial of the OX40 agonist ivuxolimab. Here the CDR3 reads CASIPGGGHTDTQYF. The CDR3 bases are TGTGCCAGCATACCCGGAGGCGGGCACACAGATACGCAGTATTTT.